The 24 T cell receptor beta chains reported below all come from one sample, sequenced in a study of early T cells in non-severe SARS-CoV-2 infection. TCRdb independently ran MiXCR on the 5' RACE reads; one entry per CDR3 protein. The repertoire holds 60,000 or so distinct CDR3 sequences, with 8.7% as singletons. The sequencing used whole blood, collected at baseline. These receptors were collected from an adult who was a healthcare worker with PCR-confirmed SARS-CoV-2 infection or an uninfected control (not recorded which).

V gene TRBV10-2 combines with J gene TRBJ2-7, with 9 bases matching TRBD2. This CDR3 is built from 14 residues. Germline V lookup: CDR1 WSHSY, CDR2 SAAADI. The V and J ends lost 8 bases and 2 bases, in that order; junction bases with no gene match: 7. The CDR3 bases are TGCGCCAGCTCAGCCGGGACTAGCCCCTACGAGCAGTACTTC. This encodes CASSAGTSPYEQYF.

V gene TRBV7-9 combines with J gene TRBJ2-5; D gene ambiguous. Trimming left V 5 bases short and J 7 bases short, with 26 bases between. The CDR3 sequence is 17 residues long. From germline, CDR1 is SEHNR and CDR2 FQNEAQ (reference sequence). In DNA form, the CDR3 reads TGTGCCAGCAGCCAAGATCGCGACATTCGTACGAGGTGGACCCAGTACTTC. The encoded protein is CASSQDRDIRTRWTQYF.

V and J are TRBV6-5 and TRBJ1-1, with D perhaps matching TRBD1 (5 bases). V lost 7 bases and J 0 bases, leaving 18 bases between the germline ends. Per the germline V gene, CDR1 is MNHEY and CDR2 is SVGAGI. The CDR3 runs 16 residues. CDR3 in DNA: TGTGCCAGCAATGCGAGGGGACTCACCATGAACACTGAAGCTTTCTTT. Translation: CASNARGLTMNTEAFF.

This clonotype was counted at least ten times. V and J are TRBV7-3 and TRBJ2-1; TRBD2 agrees at 8 bases. Germline V gene sequence: CDR1 SGHTA, CDR2 FQGTGA. The CDR3 has 15 amino acids. The V gene end was trimmed by 1 base and the J gene end by 4 bases; junction bases not matched to a gene: 3. The CDR3 spells CASSLMSGRYNEQFF. The CDR3 DNA follows: TGTGCCAGCAGCTTAATGAGCGGGAGATACAATGAGCAGTTCTTC.

V gene TRBV10-3 combines with J gene TRBJ2-2; D gene unclear. Germline loops: CDR1 ENHRY, CDR2 SYGVKD. Trimming took 3 bases from V and 2 from J, leaving 1 base between them. The CDR3 has 12 amino acids. The CDR3 spells CAISDNTGELFF. As DNA, the CDR3 is TGTGCCATCAGTGACAACACCGGGGAGCTGTTTTTT.

This clonotype was detected only a few times. The CDR3 DNA reads TGTGCCAGCAGCTCACCGGGACAGGTTCGGGAGACCCAGTACTTC. It translates to CASSSPGQVRETQYF. The V gene is TRBV11-2, the J gene TRBJ2-5; TRBD1 aligns across 8 bases. Germline CDR1 SGHAT, CDR2 FQNNGV. The CDR3 loop spans 15 amino acids. J was trimmed by 5 bases and V by 4 bases; bases with no gene match: 9.

The rearrangement links TRBV7-8 to TRBJ2-4, with 8 bases matching TRBD1. CDR1 is SGHVS and CDR2 is FQNEAQ in the germline V gene. The CDR3 has 13 amino acids. V was clipped by 5 bases and J by 11 bases; unmatched bases: 8. CDR3 sequence: CASSADRARVQYF. The DNA of the CDR3 is TGTGCCAGCAGCGCGGACAGGGCAAGGGTTCAGTACTTC.

DNA for the CDR3: TGTGCCAGGAGCACCGGAAGGGCAAATGAAAAACTGTTTTTT. This gives the protein CARSTGRANEKLFF. The gene calls are TRBV2 and TRBJ1-4; D is ambiguous. The CDR3 spans 14 residues. Germline V CDR1 and CDR2: SNHLY, FYNNEI. The germline V and J ends were trimmed by 9 bases and 5 bases, with 16 bases remaining between them.

This clonotype was recorded many times. CDR3 DNA sequence: TGTGCCAGCGGGCTACTGGGCAATCAGCCCCAGCATTTT. Its translation is CASGLLGNQPQHF. This rearrangement joins TRBV6-1 to TRBJ1-5; D ambiguous. Trimming pared 8 bases from V and 2 bases from J, leaving 10 bases between. The germline gives CDR1 MNHNS, CDR2 SASEGT. The CDR3 runs 13 residues.

This clonotype occurred many times. This sequence joins TRBV12-3 or TRBV12-4 and TRBJ2-7; D not resolved. The CDR3 length is 12 residues. The V gene lost 7 bases and the J gene lost 2 bases, with 9 bases spanning the gap. The CDR3 nucleotides read TGTGCCAGCAAGGGCAGAACCTACGAGCAGTACTTC. Translation: CASKGRTYEQYF.

This clonotype has a handful of counts. The chain links TRBV4-2 to TRBJ2-5; D is ambiguous. CDR3 length: 15 amino acids. The V end was cut by 0 bases, the J end by 2 bases, with 10 bases between. CDR1 is LGHNA, CDR2 YNFKEQ, per germline. In DNA form, the CDR3 reads TGTGCCAGCAGCCAAGATGCGTCAGGACAAGAGACCCAGTACTTC. Amino acid sequence: CASSQDASGQETQYF.

This clonotype was picked up a small number of times. The chain couples TRBV5-4 to TRBJ1-1; 7 nucleotides agree with TRBD1. Germline loops: CDR1 SGHNT, CDR2 YYREEE (reference sequence). The CDR3 has 13 residues. Trimming at V came to 7 bases and at J to 0 bases, leaving 3 bases not matched to a gene. CDR3 loop: CASSTGMNTEAFF. CDR3 nucleotide sequence: TGTGCCAGCTCGACAGGGATGAACACTGAAGCTTTCTTT.

This clonotype has only a few counts. The genes are TRBV4-1 and TRBJ2-7; perhaps TRBD1 as D (6 bases). Trimming pared 1 base from V and 5 bases from J, leaving 9 bases between. The CDR3 runs to 13 residues. The germline V gene encodes CDR1 MGHRA and CDR2 YSYEKL. CDR3 coding DNA: TGCGCCAGCAGCCAAGGCAGGGGTAACGAGCAGTACTTC. Translating gives CASSQGRGNEQYF.

The sample holds many counts of this clonotype. The genes are TRBV10-2 and TRBJ1-1, with D uncertain. With 6 bases removed from V and 4 bases from J, the gap between germline ends came to 9 bases. The CDR3 has 12 residues. Germline lookup yields CDR1 WSHSY and CDR2 SAAADI. This chain's CDR3 is CASRDFSTEAFF. CDR3 sequence (DNA): TGCGCCAGCAGAGATTTTTCCACTGAAGCTTTCTTT.

This chain joins TRBV7-9 and TRBJ2-5, with 10 bases fitting TRBD2. From germline, CDR1 is SEHNR and CDR2 FQNEAQ (reference sequence). V was clipped by 1 base and J by 5 bases; unmatched bases: 4. The CDR3 runs to 15 residues. The CDR3 protein is CASSLGTSGMETQYF. CDR3 DNA: TGTGCCAGCAGCTTAGGTACTAGCGGGATGGAGACCCAGTACTTC.

The sample holds many counts of this clonotype. This chain uses TRBV7-2 with TRBJ2-1; D is unresolved. The germline V gene has CDR1 SGHTA and CDR2 FQGNSA. Trimming left V 7 bases short and J 0 bases short, with 10 bases between. CDR3 length: 14 residues. CDR3 loop: CASTLTLSYNEQFF. The CDR3 nucleotides are TGTGCCAGCACCCTCACCCTCTCCTACAATGAGCAGTTCTTC.

Many counts were recorded for this clonotype. This sequence joins TRBV20-1 and TRBJ1-1; no reliable D call. Germline V lookup: CDR1 DFQATT, CDR2 SNEGSKA (reference sequence). Trimming pared 6 bases from V and 0 bases from J, leaving 5 bases between. The CDR3 runs to 11 residues. CDR3 residues: CSAHMNTEAFF. The CDR3 DNA reads TGCAGTGCGCATATGAACACTGAAGCTTTCTTT.

The chain has TRBV29-1 and TRBJ2-2; possibly TRBD1 for D (6 bases). Trimming removed 5 bases from V and 1 base from J, with 11 bases in between. Germline CDR1 SQVTM, CDR2 ANQGSEA. CDR3 length: 14 residues. CDR3 nucleotides: TGCAGCGTTTACTGGACAGTGAACACCGGGGAGCTGTTTTTT. As protein: CSVYWTVNTGELFF.

There are many counts of this clonotype. This sequence joins TRBV20-1 and TRBJ2-5, with D unresolved. V shed 4 bases and J shed 3 bases, with 18 bases lying between them. The CDR3 totals 15 residues. Germline lookup yields CDR1 DFQATT and CDR2 SNEGSKA (reference sequence). The CDR3 spells CSAKTLRTAKETQYF. The CDR3 DNA is TGCAGTGCTAAGACCCTGAGGACGGCCAAAGAGACCCAGTACTTC.

The chain combines TRBV7-9 with TRBJ2-7; TRBD2 aligns across 10 bases. Per the germline V gene, CDR1 is SEHNR and CDR2 is FQNEAQ (reference sequence). The trim removed 4 bases at V and 7 bases at J, leaving 13 bases unmatched. The CDR3 runs to 16 residues. CDR3 in amino acids: CASSSLISGRAQEQYF. As DNA, the CDR3 is TGTGCCAGCAGCTCCCTCATCAGCGGGAGGGCCCAGGAGCAGTACTTC.

This clonotype was seen a few times. The rearrangement links TRBV6-5 to TRBJ2-3; the D is unclear. The CDR3 spans 14 residues. The germline V gene has CDR1 MNHEY and CDR2 SVGAGI. V was cut by 6 bases and J by 2 bases, with 12 bases left in between. CDR3 sequence: CASSHTIPTDTQYF. CDR3 nucleotides: TGTGCCAGCAGCCACACAATCCCCACAGATACGCAGTATTTT.

The chain links TRBV5-1 to TRBJ2-2, with D possibly being TRBD2 (5 bases). V dropped 5 bases and J dropped 1 base, with 15 bases sitting between them. CDR3 length: 16 amino acids. Germline loops: CDR1 SGHRS, CDR2 YFSETQ. As DNA, the CDR3 is TGCGCCAGCAGTACATTTTCCAGCGGGAACACCGGGGAGCTGTTTTTT. Its protein product is CASSTFSSGNTGELFF.

This clonotype was found many times. The chain employs TRBV11-3 and TRBJ2-1; unclear D gene. Germline values: CDR1 SGHNT, CDR2 YENEEA. V was pared by 5 bases and J by 0 bases, with 14 bases between. The length of the CDR3 is 16 residues. The CDR3 protein is CASSESIYSSYNEQFF. DNA of the CDR3: TGTGCCAGCAGCGAGAGTATCTATAGCTCCTACAATGAGCAGTTCTTC.

The chain uses TRBV2 and TRBJ2-1; 8 bases map to TRBD2. The CDR3 is 14 amino acids. The germline V gene has CDR1 SNHLY and CDR2 FYNNEI. The trim removed 3 bases at V and 7 bases at J, leaving 5 bases unmatched. The DNA for the CDR3 is TGTGCCAGCAGTGAGACGGGAGGGCGAAATGAGCAGTTCTTC. This sequence encodes CASSETGGRNEQFF.